The 25 T cell receptor beta chains below all came from one sample that was sequenced in a study of T cells in Graves' hyperthyroidism and ophthalmopathy. Authors of the study amplified TCR beta CDR3 regions from RNA transcripts. When the TCR CDR3 underwent first-round RT-PCR, the HTBI primer set was used. TCRdb reprocessed the multiplex PCR reads with MiXCR, giving one entry per CDR3 protein. The sample contains approximately 640,000 distinct CDR3 sequences, approximately 15% of which appear only once. Sequencing was carried out using blood. The receptors were gathered from a man aged 45-65 years with Graves' hyperthyroidism.

With respect to this clonotype: A much larger clonotype is one base distant, so this may be a read error. The genes are TRBV9 and TRBJ2-7; D not certain. V lost 4 bases and J 3 bases, leaving 11 bases between the germline ends. The germline gives CDR1 SGDLS, CDR2 YYNGEE. The CDR3 sequence is 13 residues long. The DNA of the CDR3 is TGTGCCAGCAGCACCCTCGAGGTCTACGAGCAGTACTTC. This translates into CASSTLEVYEQYF.

CDR3 residues: CASILDTNYGYTF. Here the CDR3 DNA reads TGTGCCAGCATCTTGGACACTAACTATGGCTACACCTTC. The chain uses TRBV2 and TRBJ1-2; TRBD1 might be the D (5 bases). The length of the CDR3 is 13 residues. Trimming left V 7 bases short and J 0 bases short, with 9 bases between. Germline CDR1 SNHLY, CDR2 FYNNEI.

The rearrangement uses TRBV20-1 and TRBJ1-1; D is possibly TRBD1 (5 bases). Trimming took 2 bases from V and 1 from J, leaving 14 bases between them. CDR1 and CDR2 (germline): DFQATT, SNEGSKA (reference sequence). CDR3 size: 15 residues. CDR3 loop: CSARPLGTQNTEAFF. The CDR3 bases are TGCAGTGCTAGACCCCTCGGGACTCAGAACACTGAAGCTTTCTTT.

This clonotype was observed at least ten times. The chain employs TRBV29-1 and TRBJ2-7; D remains ambiguous. The ends were cut back, 6 bases at V and 6 bases at J, with 18 bases in the middle. CDR1 SQVTM and CDR2 ANQGSEA come from the germline V gene. This CDR3 is 13 amino acids long. CDR3 DNA sequence: TGCAGCGTGGGCGATGTTTCCAGCATCGAGCAGTACTTC. Translated, it gives CSVGDVSSIEQYF.

The chain has TRBV25-1 and TRBJ2-1; TRBD1 matches 9 bases. CDR1 and CDR2 (germline): MGHDK, SYGVNS. The CDR3 covers 14 residues. The trim removed 7 bases at V and 9 bases at J, leaving 10 bases unmatched. The CDR3 DNA follows: TGTGCCAGCACGCCGGGACAGGGAACAAGTGAGCAGTTCTTC. It is translated as CASTPGQGTSEQFF.

This chain joins TRBV7-9 and TRBJ1-5; D gene ambiguous. Germline CDR1 is SEHNR and CDR2 is FQNEAQ (reference sequence). The CDR3 has 13 amino acids. Deletions cut 5 bases from V and 6 bases from J, with 11 bases between. CDR3 coding DNA: TGTGCCAGCAGCATAAACGAGGGTCAGCCCCAGCATTTT. Encoded protein: CASSINEGQPQHF.

V usage is TRBV14 and J usage is TRBJ2-1, with D possibly called TRBD1 or TRBD2 (5 bases each). Germline V CDR1 and CDR2: SGHDN, FVKESK. The CDR3 is made up of 16 amino acids. The V and J ends lost 6 bases and 0 bases respectively, with 15 bases between them. CDR3 amino acids: CASSPWGWSSYNEQFF. CDR3 in DNA: TGTGCCAGCAGTCCTTGGGGGTGGAGCTCCTACAATGAGCAGTTCTTC.

At least ten counts were recorded for this clonotype. The rearrangement uses TRBV27 and TRBJ1-2, with unresolved D. The CDR3 sequence is 12 residues long. V was clipped by 3 bases and J by 7 bases, with 9 bases between them. CDR1 and CDR2 from the germline V gene are MNHEY and SMNVEV (reference sequence). CDR3 protein: CASSLLKGGYTF. For the CDR3, the DNA is TGTGCCAGCAGTTTGTTAAAGGGTGGCTACACCTTC.

V gene TRBV27 combines with J gene TRBJ1-2; tentative D call: TRBD1 (5 bases). The CDR3 sequence is 14 residues long. CDR1 is MNHEY and CDR2 is SMNVEV in the germline V gene (reference sequence). V lost 4 bases, J lost 5 bases, and 14 bases lay in between. The CDR3 nucleotides read TGTGCCAGCAGTTACCTAGACAGCGGGTATGGCTACACCTTC. It codes for CASSYLDSGYGYTF.

Ten or more counts support this clonotype. The CDR3 here is CASSHSGSGDTQYF. As DNA, the CDR3 is TGTGCCAGCAGCCATAGCGGGAGTGGGGATACGCAGTATTTT. This rearrangement joins TRBV3-1 to TRBJ2-3; TRBD2 agrees at 9 bases. The CDR3 is 14 residues long. The ends lost 3 bases at V and 6 bases at J; junction bases unmatched: 4. Germline assignment: CDR1 LGHDT and CDR2 YNNKEL (reference sequence).

This clonotype was counted ten times or more. The chain couples TRBV12-3 or TRBV12-4 to TRBJ1-4, with a possible D match to TRBD1 (5 bases). The CDR3 consists of 15 residues. The ends were cut back, 3 bases at V and 7 bases at J, with 15 bases in the middle. The CDR3 is CASSFWRDRGEKLFF. DNA of the CDR3: TGTGCCAGCAGTTTTTGGAGGGATAGGGGTGAAAAACTGTTTTTT.

V usage is TRBV2 and J usage is TRBJ1-1; D is perhaps TRBD1 (6 bases). V lost 7 bases and J 2 bases, leaving 17 bases between the germline ends. CDR1 and CDR2 from the germline V gene are SNHLY and FYNNEI. The length of the CDR3 is 15 residues. This CDR3 reads CASIPGADINTEAFF. The CDR3 coding sequence is TGTGCCAGCATCCCAGGGGCAGACATCAACACTGAAGCTTTCTTT.

This clonotype was picked up a small number of times. This chain uses TRBV19 with TRBJ1-1, with 8 bases aligning to TRBD1. V lost 6 bases and J lost 0; bases outside the gene matches: 6. Germline V lookup: CDR1 LNHDA, CDR2 SQIVND (reference sequence). This CDR3 spans 15 amino acids. The CDR3 DNA reads TGTGCCAGTAGGACGACAGGGGCCATGAACACTGAAGCTTTCTTT. Protein: CASRTTGAMNTEAFF.

The rearrangement uses TRBV6-1 and TRBJ1-1; unclear D gene. V dropped 7 bases and J dropped 4 bases, with 16 bases sitting between them. Germline V gene lookup returns CDR1 MNHNS and CDR2 SASEGT. The CDR3 extends over 14 amino acids. CDR3 in amino acids: CASKSGGFTTEAFF. The CDR3 nucleotides read TGTGCCAGCAAATCGGGAGGGTTTACCACTGAAGCTTTCTTT.

This clonotype was counted many times. This chain uses TRBV27 with TRBJ2-7; the D call may be TRBD1 or TRBD2 (5 bases each). Trimming removed 6 bases from V and 0 bases from J, with 15 bases in between. Germline V gene data show CDR1 as MNHEY and CDR2 as SMNVEV (reference sequence). The CDR3 is made up of 15 amino acids. The CDR3 nucleotides are TGTGCCAGCAGCCGATTGGGGGAAAGCTCCTACGAGCAGTACTTC. This encodes CASSRLGESSYEQYF.

Points on this clonotype: Since a much larger clone is just one base distant, this may be a read error. This sequence joins TRBV5-1 and TRBJ2-3; 9 bases match TRBD2. Germline V CDR1 and CDR2: SGHRS, YFSETQ. This CDR3 region has 17 residues. CDR3: CVSSVSSSGKGTDTQYF. In nucleotides, the CDR3 is TGCGTCAGCAGCGTATCATCTAGCGGGAAGGGCACAGATACGCAGTATTTT.

The sample holds a few counts of this clonotype. This sequence joins TRBV27 and TRBJ1-2, with unresolved D. This CDR3 comprises 16 residues. Germline V lookup: CDR1 MNHEY, CDR2 SMNVEV (reference sequence). V shed 0 bases and J shed 1 base, with 12 bases lying between them. CDR3 DNA sequence: TGTGCCAGCAGTTTATCGAGCACACCCGTTAACTATGGCTACACCTTC. This encodes CASSLSSTPVNYGYTF.

This clonotype was found many times. This rearrangement joins TRBV7-3 to TRBJ1-1; TRBD1 aligns across 9 bases. Per the germline V gene, CDR1 is SGHTA and CDR2 is FQGTGA. The CDR3 contains 16 residues. The V and J ends lost 5 bases and 1 base, in that order; junction bases with no gene match: 8. The CDR3 bases are TGTGCCAGCAGCCCAGGGACAGGGAGGGGGAACACTGAAGCTTTCTTT. Its translation is CASSPGTGRGNTEAFF.

This clonotype was detected only a few times. The rearrangement uses TRBV10-3 and TRBJ2-3, with 7 bases matching TRBD2. The germline gives CDR1 ENHRY, CDR2 SYGVKD. The CDR3 is 16 residues long. Trimming took 6 bases from V and 1 from J; bases not matched to a gene: 10. The CDR3 here is CAIRLEAGVGTDTQYF. In DNA, the CDR3 is TGTGCCATCAGGCTAGAGGCGGGGGTCGGCACAGATACGCAGTATTTT.

The chain uses TRBV7-9 and TRBJ2-1; a weak D match, TRBD2 (5 bases). This CDR3 is 12 amino acids long. V lost 5 bases, J lost 9 bases, and 11 bases lay in between. In germline, CDR1 is SEHNR, CDR2 FQNEAQ (reference sequence). DNA of the CDR3: TGTGCCAGCAGCGACTCCCGGGGTGAGCAGTTCTTC. It specifies CASSDSRGEQFF. The variable domain in full, completed from reference TRBV7-9 and TRBJ2-1, reads DTGVSQNPRHKITKRGQNVTFRCDPISEHNRLYWYRQTLGQGPEFLTYFQNEAQLEKSRLLSDRFSAERPKGSFSTLEIQRTEQGDSAMYLCASSDSRGEQFFGPGTRLTVL.

This clonotype was picked up many times. The chain links TRBV19 to TRBJ2-3, with 7 bases aligning to TRBD2. J gave up 0 bases and V 5 bases, and 5 bases lay outside the gene matches. This CDR3 has 15 residues. In germline, CDR1 is LNHDA, CDR2 SQIVND (reference sequence). The CDR3 protein is CASSVPGLSTDTQYF. CDR3 bases: TGTGCCAGTAGTGTACCGGGACTAAGCACAGATACGCAGTATTTT.

This clonotype has only a few counts. J is TRBJ2-1 and V is TRBV24-1; D is possibly TRBD1 (6 bases). There are 15 residues in the CDR3. CDR1 KGHDR and CDR2 SFDVKD come from the germline V gene. V was cut by 3 bases and J by 9 bases, with 17 bases left in between. The CDR3 region has the DNA TGTGCCACCAGTGATGATTTACGCAGGGGTTTTGAGCAGTTCTTC. Protein product: CATSDDLRRGFEQFF.

This clonotype was seen more than once but under ten times. V usage is TRBV24-1 and J usage is TRBJ2-3; D possibly uses TRBD1 or TRBD2 (5 bases each). Germline V gives CDR1 KGHDR, CDR2 SFDVKD. The CDR3 consists of 15 residues. Trimming removed 8 bases at V and 1 base at J, with 15 bases between. CDR3 in DNA: TGTGCCACCAATTCGGGACCCAGCGGCACAGATACGCAGTATTTT. The encoded protein is CATNSGPSGTDTQYF.

The chain combines TRBV6-2 or TRBV6-3 with TRBJ2-7, with D possibly TRBD1 on 5 matching bases. V was pared by 8 bases and J by 3 bases, with 11 bases between. The CDR3 is 12 amino acids. Germline CDR1 is MNHEY and CDR2 is SVGEGT. The CDR3 bases are TGTGCCAGCTTCGGACACGGCTACGAGCAGTACTTC. Translated: CASFGHGYEQYF.

The rearrangement joins TRBV18 to TRBJ1-1; possibly TRBD1 for D (6 bases). The CDR3 runs 15 residues. Per the germline V gene, CDR1 is KGHSH and CDR2 is LQKENI. The ends were cut back, 5 bases at V and 1 base at J, with 14 bases in the middle. The CDR3 region has the DNA TGTGCCAGCTCAACCTACAGGGTTAGGAACACTGAAGCTTTCTTT. Translating gives CASSTYRVRNTEAFF.